This TCR beta chain was sequenced during a study of blood T cell repertoires in COVID-19. In the study overall: From the United States, Italy and Spain came samples of acute and convalescent COVID-19. Nucleic acid was either cDNA or gDNA, and it came from T cells, B-cell-depleted T cells, or PBMCs.

In the original workflow: Amplification of reference gene primers was used by the study to estimate nucleated cell counts. Method: immunoSEQ multiplex PCR; TCRdb's copy keeps in-frame clones and lacks some. That table supplies the V and J calls and clone size; D and trimming were determined from the DNA. The sample records fewer than 200,000 clones, approximately 85% being singletons. Followed longitudinally, the Seattle patients had been enrolled during active infection. CDR3 length equals 15 residues. V was pared by 6 bases and J by 3 bases, with 8 bases of the junction left unmatched. Germline assignment: CDR1 SGHAT and CDR2 FQNNGV.

The chain combines TRBV11-2 with TRBJ2-7; 10 bases map to TRBD1. This clonotype originated in a woman in her fifties or sixties with COVID-19, enrolled during active disease. Sequencing input: peripheral blood. The CDR3, as DNA: TGTGCCAGCAGGAGCCCCGGGACAGGGGACTACGAGCAGTACTTC. Residues: CASRSPGTGDYEQYF.